This record looks at one TCR beta chain sequence and its context. No infections or other immune events were documented during collection. This entry belongs to a study of identifying expanded T cells in peripheral blood. The CDR3 is 14 residues long. The V gene end was trimmed by 4 bases and the J gene end by 5 bases; junction bases not matched to a gene: 8. Germline lookup yields CDR1 WNHNN and CDR2 SYGVQD (reference sequence). Data came from immunoSEQ multiplex PCR; TCRdb stores just in-frame clones and leaves some out. The sample has 85,000 to 95,000 clones; around nine tenths are singletons. Sequencing was carried out using blood. This TCR was recovered from a person between 18 and 75 years old in good health. The gene calls are TRBV10-1 and TRBJ2-7; 7 bases fit TRBD1. The CDR3 DNA reads as TGCGCCAGCAGTGTGAGGGGGCCAGCGGACGAGCAGTACTTC. The encoded protein is CASSVRGPADEQYF.